The T cell receptor beta chain described here comes from a study of cytomegalovirus exposure and HLA in healthy donors. Study at large: There were fewer than 500 genotyped donors. Of these, roughly 84% fell in the genetic ancestry cluster associated with self-reported Caucasian donors.

The germline gives CDR1 SGHTA, CDR2 FQGNSA. J gave up 6 bases and V 5 bases, and 8 bases lay outside the gene matches. This CDR3 comprises 15 residues. Study observations and caveats: Researchers catalogued approximately 170 TCR beta chains as cytomegalovirus-associated.

In the case of this clone: What it binds is unknown.

60 Vbeta and 13 Jbeta primers were used in PCR. The method was immunoSEQ multiplex PCR; TCRdb's version includes in-frame clones alone and lacks a portion of them. Among roughly 180,000 clones listed, 70% to 85% were seen once. This clonotype originated in a woman under 40 in good health and CMV-seropositive. Sequenced input: PBMCs. The chain has TRBV7-2 and TRBJ1-1, with 11 bases identical to TRBD1. The CDR3 loop reads CASSLGTGGRAEAFF. CDR3 nucleotide sequence: TGTGCCAGCAGCCTGGGGACAGGGGGAAGAGCTGAAGCTTTCTTT. Variable domain in full (rest from reference TRBV7-2 and TRBJ1-1): GAGVSQSPSNKVTEKGKDVELRCDPISGHTALYWYRQSLGQGLEFLIYFQGNSAPDKSGLPSDRFSAERTGGSVSTLTIQRTQQEDSAVYLCASSLGTGGRAEAFFGQGTRLTVV.